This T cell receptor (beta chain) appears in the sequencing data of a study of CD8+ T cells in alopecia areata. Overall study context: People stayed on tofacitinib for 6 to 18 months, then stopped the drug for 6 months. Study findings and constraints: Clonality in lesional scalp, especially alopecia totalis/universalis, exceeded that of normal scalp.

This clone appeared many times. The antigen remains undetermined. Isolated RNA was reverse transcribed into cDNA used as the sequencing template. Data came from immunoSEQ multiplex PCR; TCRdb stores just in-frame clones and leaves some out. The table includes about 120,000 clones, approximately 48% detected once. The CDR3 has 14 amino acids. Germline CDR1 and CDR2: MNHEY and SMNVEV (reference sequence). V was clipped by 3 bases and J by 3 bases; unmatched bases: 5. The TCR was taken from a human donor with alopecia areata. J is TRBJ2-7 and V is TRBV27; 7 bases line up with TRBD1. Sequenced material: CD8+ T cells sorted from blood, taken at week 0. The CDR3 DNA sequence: TGTGCCAGCAGTTTGGGGAGACAGGGCTACGAGCAGTACTTC. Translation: CASSLGRQGYEQYF.